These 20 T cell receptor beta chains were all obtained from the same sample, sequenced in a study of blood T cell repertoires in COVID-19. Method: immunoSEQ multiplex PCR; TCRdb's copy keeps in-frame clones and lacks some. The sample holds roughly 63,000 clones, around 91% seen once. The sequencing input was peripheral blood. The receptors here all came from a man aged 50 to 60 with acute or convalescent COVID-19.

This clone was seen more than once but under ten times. Written as DNA, the CDR3 is TGTGCCAGCTCACCACCGTGGGGGCGCTTGGCCAAAAACATTCAGTACTTC. It translates to CASSPPWGRLAKNIQYF. V is TRBV18 and J is TRBJ2-4; D perhaps matches TRBD1 (6 bases). Germline values: CDR1 KGHSH, CDR2 LQKENI. The CDR3 spans 17 residues. Deletions cut 0 bases from V and 1 base from J, with 13 bases between. Drawing the rest from reference TRBV18 and TRBJ2-4, the complete variable domain is NAGVMQNPRHLVRRRGQEARLRCSPMKGHSHVYWYRQLPEEGLKFMVYLQKENIIDESGMPKERFSAEFPKEGPSILRIQQVVRGDSAAYFCASSPPWGRLAKNIQYFGAGTRLSVL.

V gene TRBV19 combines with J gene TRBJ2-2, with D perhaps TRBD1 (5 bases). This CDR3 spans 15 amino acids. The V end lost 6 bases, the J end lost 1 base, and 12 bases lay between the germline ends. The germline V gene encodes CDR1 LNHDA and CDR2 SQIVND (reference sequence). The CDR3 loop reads CASRRSGQNTGELFF. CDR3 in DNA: TGTGCCAGTAGGAGGTCAGGGCAGAACACCGGGGAGCTGTTTTTT. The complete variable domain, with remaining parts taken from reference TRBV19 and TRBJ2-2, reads DGGITQSPKYLFRKEGQNVTLSCEQNLNHDAMYWYRQDPGQGLRLIYYSQIVNDFQKGDIAEGYSVSREKKESFPLTVTSAQKNPTAFYLCASRRSGQNTGELFFGEGSRLTVL.

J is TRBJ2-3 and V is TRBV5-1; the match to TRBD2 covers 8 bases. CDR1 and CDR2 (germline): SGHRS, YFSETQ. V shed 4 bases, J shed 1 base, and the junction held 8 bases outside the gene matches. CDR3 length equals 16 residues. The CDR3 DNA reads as TGCGCCAGCAGCCCCGGACTAGCTGTTGGCACAGATACGCAGTATTTT. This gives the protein CASSPGLAVGTDTQYF.

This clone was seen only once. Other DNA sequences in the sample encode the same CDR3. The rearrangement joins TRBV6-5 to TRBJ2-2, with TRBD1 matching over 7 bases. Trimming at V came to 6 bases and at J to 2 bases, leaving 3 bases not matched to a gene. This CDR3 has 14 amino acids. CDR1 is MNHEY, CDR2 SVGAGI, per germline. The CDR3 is CASRRQGNTGELFF. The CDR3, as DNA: TGTGCCAGCAGAAGACAGGGCAACACCGGGGAGCTGTTTTTT.

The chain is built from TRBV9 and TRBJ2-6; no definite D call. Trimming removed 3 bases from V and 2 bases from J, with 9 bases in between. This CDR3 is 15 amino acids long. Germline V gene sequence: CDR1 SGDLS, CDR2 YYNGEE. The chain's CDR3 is CASSEPPPGANVLTF. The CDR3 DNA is TGTGCCAGCAGCGAGCCCCCCCCTGGGGCCAACGTCCTGACTTTC.

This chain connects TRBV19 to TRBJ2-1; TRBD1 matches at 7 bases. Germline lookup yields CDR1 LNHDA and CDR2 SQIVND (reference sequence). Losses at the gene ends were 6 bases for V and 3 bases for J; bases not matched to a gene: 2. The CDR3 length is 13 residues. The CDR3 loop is CASRRTGYNEQFF. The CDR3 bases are TGTGCCAGTAGGAGGACAGGCTACAATGAGCAGTTCTTC.

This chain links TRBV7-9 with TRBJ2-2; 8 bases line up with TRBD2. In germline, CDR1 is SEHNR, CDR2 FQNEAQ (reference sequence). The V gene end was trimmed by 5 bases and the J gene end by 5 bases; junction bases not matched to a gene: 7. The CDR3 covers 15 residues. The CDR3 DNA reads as TGTGCCAGCAGCCAAGTGCCTAGCGGGACCGGGGAGCTGTTTTTT. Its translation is CASSQVPSGTGELFF.

The CDR3 here is CASSLLFSGQKNTEAFF. In DNA, the CDR3 is TGTGCCAGCAGCTTACTATTTTCGGGACAAAAGAACACTGAAGCTTTCTTT. J is TRBJ1-1 and V is TRBV7-9; TRBD1 might be the D (6 bases). Germline-derived CDR1 and CDR2 are SEHNR and FQNEAQ (reference sequence). The CDR3 consists of 17 residues. The V end lost 2 bases, the J end lost 1 base, and 17 bases lay between the germline ends.

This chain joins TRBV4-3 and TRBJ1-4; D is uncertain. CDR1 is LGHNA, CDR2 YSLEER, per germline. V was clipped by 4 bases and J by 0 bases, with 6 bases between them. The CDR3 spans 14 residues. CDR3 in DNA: TGCGCCAGCAGCCTCCAGTCAACTAATGAAAAACTGTTTTTT. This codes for CASSLQSTNEKLFF.

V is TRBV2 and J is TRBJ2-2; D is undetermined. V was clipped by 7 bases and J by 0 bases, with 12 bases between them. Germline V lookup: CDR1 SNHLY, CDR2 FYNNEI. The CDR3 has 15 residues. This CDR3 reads CASTRVDANTGELFF. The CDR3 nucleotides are TGTGCCAGCACCCGGGTCGACGCGAACACCGGGGAGCTGTTTTTT.

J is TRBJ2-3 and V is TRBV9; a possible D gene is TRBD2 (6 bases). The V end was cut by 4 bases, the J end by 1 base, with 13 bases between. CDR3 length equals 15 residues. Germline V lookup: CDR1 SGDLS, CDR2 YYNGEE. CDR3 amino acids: CASSNIGGGTDTQYF. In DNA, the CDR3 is TGTGCCAGCAGCAATATAGGCGGGGGCACAGATACGCAGTATTTT. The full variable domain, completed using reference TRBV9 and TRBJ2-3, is DSGVTQTPKHLITATGQRVTLRCSPRSGDLSVYWYQQSLDQGLQFLIQYYNGEERAKGNILERFSAQQFPDLHSELNLSSLELGDSALYFCASSNIGGGTDTQYFGPGTRLTVL.

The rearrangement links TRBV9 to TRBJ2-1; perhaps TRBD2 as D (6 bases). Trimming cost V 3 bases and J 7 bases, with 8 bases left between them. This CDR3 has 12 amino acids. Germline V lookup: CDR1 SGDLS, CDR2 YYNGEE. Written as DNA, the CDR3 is TGTGCCAGCAGCGCGCGGGGTAATGAGCAGTTCTTC. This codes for CASSARGNEQFF.

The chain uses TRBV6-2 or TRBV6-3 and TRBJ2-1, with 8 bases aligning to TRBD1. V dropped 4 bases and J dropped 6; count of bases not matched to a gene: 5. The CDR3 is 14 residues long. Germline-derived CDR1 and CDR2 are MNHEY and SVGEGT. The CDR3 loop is CASSSYRGSNEQFF. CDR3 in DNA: TGTGCCAGCAGTTCGTACAGGGGGTCCAATGAGCAGTTCTTC.

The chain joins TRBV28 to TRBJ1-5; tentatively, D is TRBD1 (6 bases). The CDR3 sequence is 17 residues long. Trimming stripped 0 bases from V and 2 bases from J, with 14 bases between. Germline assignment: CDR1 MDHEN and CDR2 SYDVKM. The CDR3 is CASSLWDLQGGNQPQHF. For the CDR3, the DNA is TGTGCCAGCAGTTTATGGGACTTACAGGGTGGCAATCAGCCCCAGCATTTT.

This CDR3 reads CASSKVEGYNSPLHF. The CDR3 region has the DNA TGTGCCAGCAGCAAAGTTGAGGGTTATAATTCACCCCTCCACTTT. The rearrangement links TRBV21-1 to TRBJ1-6. TRBV21-1 represents a pseudogene. This CDR3 comprises 15 residues.

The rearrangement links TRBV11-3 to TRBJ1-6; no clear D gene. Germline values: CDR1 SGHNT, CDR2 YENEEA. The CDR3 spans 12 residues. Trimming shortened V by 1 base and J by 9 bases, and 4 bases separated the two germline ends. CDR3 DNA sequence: TGTGCCAGCAGCTTAGGTCGTTCACCCCTCCACTTT. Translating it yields CASSLGRSPLHF.

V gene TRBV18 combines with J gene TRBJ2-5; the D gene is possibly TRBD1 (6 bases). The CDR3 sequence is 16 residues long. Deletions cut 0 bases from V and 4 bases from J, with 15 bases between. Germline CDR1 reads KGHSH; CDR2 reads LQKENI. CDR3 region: CASSPPGRTEGETQYF. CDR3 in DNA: TGTGCCAGCTCACCACCGGGACGGACAGAAGGAGAGACCCAGTACTTC.

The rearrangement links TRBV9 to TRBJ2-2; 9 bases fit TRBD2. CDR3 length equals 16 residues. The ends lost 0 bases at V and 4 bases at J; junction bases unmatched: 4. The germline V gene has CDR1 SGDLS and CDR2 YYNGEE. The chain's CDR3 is CASSVGLAGSTGELFF. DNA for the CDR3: TGTGCCAGCAGCGTAGGGCTAGCGGGATCCACCGGGGAGCTGTTTTTT.

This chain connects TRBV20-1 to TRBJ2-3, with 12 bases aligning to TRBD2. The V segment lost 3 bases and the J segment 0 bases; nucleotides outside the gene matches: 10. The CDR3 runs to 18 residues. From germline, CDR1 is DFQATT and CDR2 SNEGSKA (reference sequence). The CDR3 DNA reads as TGCAGTGCTAGTCCCGGGGCTAGCGGGAGGGGGAGCACAGATACGCAGTATTTT. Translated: CSASPGASGRGSTDTQYF.

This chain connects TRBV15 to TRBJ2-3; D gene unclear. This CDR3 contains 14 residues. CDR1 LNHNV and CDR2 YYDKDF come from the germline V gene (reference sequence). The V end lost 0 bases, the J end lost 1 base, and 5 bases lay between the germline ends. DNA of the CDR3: TGTGCCACCAGCAGAGATCAGGGCACAGATACGCAGTATTTT. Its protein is CATSRDQGTDTQYF.